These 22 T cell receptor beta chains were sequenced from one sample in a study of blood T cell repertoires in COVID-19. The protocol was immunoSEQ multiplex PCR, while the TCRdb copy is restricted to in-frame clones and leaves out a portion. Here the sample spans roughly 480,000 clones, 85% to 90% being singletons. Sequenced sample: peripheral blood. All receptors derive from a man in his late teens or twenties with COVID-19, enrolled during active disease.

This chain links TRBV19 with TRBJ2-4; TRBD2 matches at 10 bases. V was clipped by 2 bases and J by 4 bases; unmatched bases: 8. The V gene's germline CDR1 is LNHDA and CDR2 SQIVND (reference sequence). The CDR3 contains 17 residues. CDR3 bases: TGTGCCAGTAGTATACCACCGGGACTAGCGAGGAAAAACATTCAGTACTTC. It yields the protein CASSIPPGLARKNIQYF.

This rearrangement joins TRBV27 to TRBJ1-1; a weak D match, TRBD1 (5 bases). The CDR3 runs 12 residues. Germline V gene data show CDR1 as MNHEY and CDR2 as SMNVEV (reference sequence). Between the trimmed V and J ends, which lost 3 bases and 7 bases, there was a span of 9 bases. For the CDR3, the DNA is TGTGCCAGCAGTTTCGGGAGGGGTGAAGCTTTCTTT. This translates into CASSFGRGEAFF.

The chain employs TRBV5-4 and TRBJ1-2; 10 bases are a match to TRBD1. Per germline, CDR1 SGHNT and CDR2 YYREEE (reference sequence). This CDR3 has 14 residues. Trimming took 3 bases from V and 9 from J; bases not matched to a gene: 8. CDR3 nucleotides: TGTGCCAGCAGCTCACCGGGACAGGGGCTTAGCTACACCTTC. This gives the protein CASSSPGQGLSYTF.

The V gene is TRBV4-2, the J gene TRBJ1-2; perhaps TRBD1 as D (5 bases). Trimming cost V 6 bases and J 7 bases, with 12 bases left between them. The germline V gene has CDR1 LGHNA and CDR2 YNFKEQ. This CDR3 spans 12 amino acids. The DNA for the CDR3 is TGTGCCAGCAGTCCAGGGTTGGGTGGCTACACCTTC. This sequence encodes CASSPGLGGYTF.

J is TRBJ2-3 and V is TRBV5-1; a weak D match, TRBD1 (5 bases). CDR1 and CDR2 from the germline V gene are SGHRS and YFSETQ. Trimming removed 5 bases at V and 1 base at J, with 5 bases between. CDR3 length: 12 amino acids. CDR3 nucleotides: TGCGCCAGCAGACAGGGCACAGATACGCAGTATTTT. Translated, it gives CASRQGTDTQYF.

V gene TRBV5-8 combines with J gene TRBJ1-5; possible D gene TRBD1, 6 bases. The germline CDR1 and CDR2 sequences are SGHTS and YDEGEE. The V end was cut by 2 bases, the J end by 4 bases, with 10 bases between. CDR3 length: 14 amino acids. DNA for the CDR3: TGTGCCAGCAGCTTCCCAGGGGTTAATCAGCCCCAGCATTTT. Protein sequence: CASSFPGVNQPQHF. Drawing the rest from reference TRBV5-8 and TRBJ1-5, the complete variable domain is EAGVTQSPTHLIKTRGQQATLRCSPISGHTSVYWYQQALGLGLQFLLWYDEGEERNRGNFPPRFSGRQFPNYSSELNVNALELEDSALYLCASSFPGVNQPQHFGDGTRLSIL.

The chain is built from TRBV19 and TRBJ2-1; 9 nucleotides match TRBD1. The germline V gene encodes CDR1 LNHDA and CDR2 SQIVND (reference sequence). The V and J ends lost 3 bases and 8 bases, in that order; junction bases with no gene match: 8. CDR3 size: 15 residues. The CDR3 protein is CASSIDRGIFYEQFF. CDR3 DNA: TGTGCCAGTAGTATCGACAGGGGGATTTTCTATGAGCAGTTCTTC.

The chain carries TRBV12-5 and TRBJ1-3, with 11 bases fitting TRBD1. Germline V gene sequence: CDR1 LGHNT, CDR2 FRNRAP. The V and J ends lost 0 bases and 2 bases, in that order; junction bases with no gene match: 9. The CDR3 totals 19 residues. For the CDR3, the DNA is TGTGCTAGTGGTTTGGTCCGGGACAGGGGGTTATACACTGGAAACACCATATATTTT. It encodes CASGLVRDRGLYTGNTIYF.

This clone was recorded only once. In nucleotides, the CDR3 is TGTGCCAGCAGCAAATGGTTCAGGGACACTGAAGCTTTCTTT. It specifies CASSKWFRDTEAFF. The V call is TRBV21-1, the J call TRBJ1-1; TRBD1 is taken as the D call from the table, unchecked against the DNA. TRBV21-1 is annotated as a pseudogene. This CDR3 region has 14 residues.

This chain's CDR3 is CASKGQGATTEAFF. CDR3 bases: TGCGCCAGCAAGGGACAGGGGGCGACCACTGAAGCTTTCTTT. This sequence joins TRBV5-1 and TRBJ1-1, with TRBD1 matching over 12 bases. Trimming cost V 6 bases and J 4 bases; bases outside gene matches: 4. The germline gives CDR1 SGHRS, CDR2 YFSETQ. CDR3 length equals 14 residues.

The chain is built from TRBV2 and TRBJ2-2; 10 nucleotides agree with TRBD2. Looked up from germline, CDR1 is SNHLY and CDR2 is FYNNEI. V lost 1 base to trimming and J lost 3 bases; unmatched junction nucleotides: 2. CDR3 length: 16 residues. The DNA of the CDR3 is TGTGCCAGCAGTGAAGTAGGGACTAGCGACACCGGGGAGCTGTTTTTT. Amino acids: CASSEVGTSDTGELFF.

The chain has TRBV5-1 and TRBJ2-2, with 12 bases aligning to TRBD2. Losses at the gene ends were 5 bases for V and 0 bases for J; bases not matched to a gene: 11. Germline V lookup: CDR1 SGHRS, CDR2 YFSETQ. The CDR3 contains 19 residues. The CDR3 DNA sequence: TGCGCCAGCAGGCGTGTTCTAGCGGGAGGGAGCGCGAACACCGGGGAGCTGTTTTTT. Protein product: CASRRVLAGGSANTGELFF.

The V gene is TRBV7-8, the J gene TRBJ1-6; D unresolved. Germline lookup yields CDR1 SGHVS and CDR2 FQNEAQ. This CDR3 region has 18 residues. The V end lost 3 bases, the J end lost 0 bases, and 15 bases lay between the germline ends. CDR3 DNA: TGTGCCAGCAGCTTTTTGAGATCGTCGAGCTCCTATAATTCACCCCTCCACTTT. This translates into CASSFLRSSSSYNSPLHF.

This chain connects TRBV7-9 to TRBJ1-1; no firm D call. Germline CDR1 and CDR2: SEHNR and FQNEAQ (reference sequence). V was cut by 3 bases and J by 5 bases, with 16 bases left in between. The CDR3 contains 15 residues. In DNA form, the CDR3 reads TGTGCCAGCAGCTTTTCTGGAGGGTCGGGTACTGAAGCTTTCTTT. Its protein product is CASSFSGGSGTEAFF.

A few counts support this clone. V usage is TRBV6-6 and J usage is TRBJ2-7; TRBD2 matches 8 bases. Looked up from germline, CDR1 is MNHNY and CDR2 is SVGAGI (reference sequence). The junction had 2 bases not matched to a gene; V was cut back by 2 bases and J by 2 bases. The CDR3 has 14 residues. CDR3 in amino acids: CASSYGGGTYEQYF. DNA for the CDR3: TGTGCCAGCAGTTACGGCGGGGGGACCTACGAGCAGTACTTC.

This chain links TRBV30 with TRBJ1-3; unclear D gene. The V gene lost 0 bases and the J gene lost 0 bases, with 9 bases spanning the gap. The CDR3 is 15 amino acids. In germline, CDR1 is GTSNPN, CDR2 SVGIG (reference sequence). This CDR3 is CAWSVVTFSGNTIYF. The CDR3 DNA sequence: TGTGCCTGGAGTGTGGTGACATTCTCTGGAAACACCATATATTTT. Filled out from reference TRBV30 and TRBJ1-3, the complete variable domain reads SQTIHQWPATLVQPVGSPLSLECTVEGTSNPNLYWYRQAAGRGLQLLFYSVGIGQISSEVPQNLSASRPQDRQFILSSKKLLLSDSGFYLCAWSVVTFSGNTIYFGEGSWLTVV.

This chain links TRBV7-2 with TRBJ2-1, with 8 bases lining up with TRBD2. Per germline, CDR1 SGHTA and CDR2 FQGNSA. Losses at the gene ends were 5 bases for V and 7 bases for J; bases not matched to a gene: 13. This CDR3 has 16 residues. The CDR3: CASSPLEKRGRNEQFF. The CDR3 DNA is TGTGCCAGCAGCCCCTTAGAAAAGCGGGGGCGAAATGAGCAGTTCTTC.

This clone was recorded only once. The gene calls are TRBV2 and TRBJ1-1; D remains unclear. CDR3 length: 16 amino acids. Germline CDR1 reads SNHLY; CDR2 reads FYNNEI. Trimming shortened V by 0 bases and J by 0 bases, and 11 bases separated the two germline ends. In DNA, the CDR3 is TGTGCCAGCAGTGAAGCGCCGACATTGATGAACACTGAAGCTTTCTTT. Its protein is CASSEAPTLMNTEAFF.

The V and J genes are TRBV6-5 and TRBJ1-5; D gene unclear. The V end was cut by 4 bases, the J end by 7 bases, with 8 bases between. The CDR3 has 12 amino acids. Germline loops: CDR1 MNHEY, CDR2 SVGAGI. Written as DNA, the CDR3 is TGTGCCAGCAGTTCCATGGGCCAGCCCCAGCATTTT. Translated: CASSSMGQPQHF.

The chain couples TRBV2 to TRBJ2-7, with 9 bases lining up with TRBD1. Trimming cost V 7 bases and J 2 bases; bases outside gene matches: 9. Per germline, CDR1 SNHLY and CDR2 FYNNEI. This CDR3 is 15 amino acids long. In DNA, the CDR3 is TGTGCCAGCACCAGAGGGACAGGGTTTCCCTACGAGCAGTACTTC. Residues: CASTRGTGFPYEQYF.

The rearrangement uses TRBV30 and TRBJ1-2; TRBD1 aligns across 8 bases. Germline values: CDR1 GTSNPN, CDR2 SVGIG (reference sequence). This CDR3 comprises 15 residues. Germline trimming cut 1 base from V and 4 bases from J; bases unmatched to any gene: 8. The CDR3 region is CAWSALTGVFYGYTF. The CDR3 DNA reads TGTGCCTGGAGTGCCTTGACAGGGGTTTTCTATGGCTACACCTTC.

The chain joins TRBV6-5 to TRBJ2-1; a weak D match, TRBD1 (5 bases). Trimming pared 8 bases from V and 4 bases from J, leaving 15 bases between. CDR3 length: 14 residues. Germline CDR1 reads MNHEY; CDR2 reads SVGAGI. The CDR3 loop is CASCVGQGYNEQFF. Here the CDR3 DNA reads TGTGCCAGCTGCGTTGGGCAGGGTTACAATGAGCAGTTCTTC.